This passage covers 27 T cell receptor beta chains from one sample sequenced in a study of shared clonotypes between healthy human individuals. Profiled with immunoSEQ multiplex PCR; TCRdb holds only in-frame clones, not every one. The sample includes a few million clones, more than 80% of them seen just once. Sequenced: naive CD4+ T cells sorted from blood. Subset reported: CD45RA+ positively selected. The receptors were gathered from a man younger than 35 in good health.

This clone was detected only a few times. The same CDR3 also results from other DNA sequences found in this sample. CDR3 coding DNA: TGTGCCAGCTCACCAGGGGCCCTCTATGGCTACACCTTC. Its translation: CASSPGALYGYTF. This sequence joins TRBV18 and TRBJ1-2, with D possibly matching TRBD1 (5 bases). Trimming stripped 2 bases from V and 4 bases from J, with 8 bases between. CDR3 length: 13 amino acids. CDR1 KGHSH and CDR2 LQKENI come from the germline V gene.

The J gene is TRBJ2-1, the V gene TRBV9, with TRBD2 identical over 13 bases. This CDR3 contains 16 residues. The V gene end was trimmed by 3 bases and the J gene end by 4 bases; junction bases not matched to a gene: 4. Per the germline V gene, CDR1 is SGDLS and CDR2 is YYNGEE. CDR3 in DNA: TGTGCCAGCAGCGCCCGGACTAGCGGGAGTTACAATGAGCAGTTCTTC. This encodes CASSARTSGSYNEQFF. Filled out from reference TRBV9 and TRBJ2-1, the complete variable domain reads DSGVTQTPKHLITATGQRVTLRCSPRSGDLSVYWYQQSLDQGLQFLIQYYNGEERAKGNILERFSAQQFPDLHSELNLSSLELGDSALYFCASSARTSGSYNEQFFGPGTRLTVL.

The V and J genes are TRBV5-6 and TRBJ2-2; no clear D. The CDR3 totals 12 residues. Trimming removed 4 bases at V and 4 bases at J, with 5 bases between. The germline V gene encodes CDR1 SGHDT and CDR2 YYEEEE. The DNA of the CDR3 is TGTGCCAGCAGCCGGACCACCGGGGAGCTGTTTTTT. It specifies CASSRTTGELFF.

The V call is TRBV4-3, the J call TRBJ1-5; a possible D gene is TRBD1 (5 bases). V was trimmed by 2 bases and J by 4 bases, leaving 12 bases between them. The CDR3 consists of 15 residues. Germline V gene lookup returns CDR1 LGHNA and CDR2 YSLEER. The CDR3 spells CASSQTDQGNQPQHF. In nucleotides, the CDR3 is TGCGCCAGCAGCCAAACAGATCAGGGAAATCAGCCCCAGCATTTT.

The J gene is TRBJ1-2, the V gene TRBV19, with D hard to call. CDR3 length equals 14 residues. V was pared by 5 bases and J by 10 bases, with 20 bases between. The germline V gene encodes CDR1 LNHDA and CDR2 SQIVND (reference sequence). The CDR3 loop reads CASSPTDGELAYTF. CDR3 in DNA: TGTGCCAGTAGTCCAACGGACGGAGAACTGGCCTACACCTTC.

This clone was picked up one time. V is TRBV30 and J is TRBJ1-2; D remains ambiguous. The germline gives CDR1 GTSNPN, CDR2 SVGIG (reference sequence). The CDR3 loop spans 14 amino acids. The V gene lost 2 bases and the J gene lost 8 bases, with 18 bases spanning the gap. The chain's CDR3 is CAWSNRPTDGGYTF. The DNA for the CDR3 is TGTGCCTGGAGTAACAGACCCACCGATGGGGGCTACACCTTC.

This chain links TRBV5-5 with TRBJ2-7; no clear D gene. Looked up from germline, CDR1 is SGHKS and CDR2 is YYEKEE (reference sequence). The CDR3 is 11 amino acids. Trimming cost V 1 base and J 4 bases, with 3 bases left between them. In DNA form, the CDR3 reads TGTGCCAGCAGCTTGACGTACGAGCAGTACTTC. It yields the protein CASSLTYEQYF.

The gene calls are TRBV10-1 and TRBJ2-3; D not resolved. Germline V gives CDR1 WNHNN, CDR2 SYGVQD (reference sequence). Trimming took 0 bases from V and 6 from J, leaving 10 bases between them. The CDR3 loop spans 14 amino acids. The CDR3 protein is CASSESLVQDTQYF. CDR3 nucleotide sequence: TGCGCCAGCAGTGAGTCTTTAGTCCAGGATACGCAGTATTTT.

A single count supports this clone. This sequence joins TRBV7-9 and TRBJ2-7; 8 nucleotides match TRBD1. Germline CDR1 SEHNR, CDR2 FQNEAQ (reference sequence). The J segment lost 5 bases and the V segment lost 0 bases, leaving 6 bases of the junction unmatched. CDR3 size: 15 residues. Here the CDR3 reads CASSLAGQGGNEQYF. For the CDR3, the DNA is TGTGCCAGCAGCTTAGCTGGACAGGGCGGGAACGAGCAGTACTTC.

The genes are TRBV18 and TRBJ2-3; 7 nucleotides match TRBD1. Germline CDR1 and CDR2: KGHSH and LQKENI. V gave up 2 bases and J gave up 6 bases; unmatched junction bases: 5. The CDR3 consists of 14 residues. The CDR3 DNA reads TGTGCCAGCTCACCAGCAGGGGGATTGGATACGCAGTATTTT. It codes for CASSPAGGLDTQYF. Full variable domain (rest looked up from reference TRBV18 and TRBJ2-3): NAGVMQNPRHLVRRRGQEARLRCSPMKGHSHVYWYRQLPEEGLKFMVYLQKENIIDESGMPKERFSAEFPKEGPSILRIQQVVRGDSAAYFCASSPAGGLDTQYFGPGTRLTVL.

This chain joins TRBV14 and TRBJ1-2; D is undetermined. The CDR3 extends over 11 amino acids. The ends were cut back, 1 base at V and 10 bases at J, with 7 bases in the middle. CDR1 SGHDN and CDR2 FVKESK come from the germline V gene. Written as DNA, the CDR3 is TGTGCCAGCAGCCAAGCCTCAGTCTACACCTTC. This sequence encodes CASSQASVYTF.

This rearrangement joins TRBV19 to TRBJ2-5, with a tentative D call TRBD1 (6 bases). V was shortened by 8 bases and J by 3 bases, with 13 bases between the two germline ends. CDR1 LNHDA and CDR2 SQIVND come from the germline V gene (reference sequence). The CDR3 is 13 amino acids. The DNA of the CDR3 is TGTGCCAGTGGGACACGGACCGAAGAGACCCAGTACTTC. Translated, it gives CASGTRTEETQYF.

As for this clone: Other DNA sequences in this sample translate to the same CDR3. This chain connects TRBV7-9 to TRBJ2-5; the D gene is possibly TRBD2 (5 bases). Germline V gene data show CDR1 as SEHNR and CDR2 as FQNEAQ (reference sequence). The CDR3 has 14 amino acids. The V end was cut by 3 bases, the J end by 5 bases, with 13 bases between. CDR3 sequence: CASSLAGLGETQYF. CDR3 nucleotide sequence: TGTGCCAGCAGCTTGGCGGGTCTAGGGGAGACCCAGTACTTC.

V gene TRBV6-5 combines with J gene TRBJ2-6, with D uncertain. The CDR3 is made up of 15 amino acids. The germline CDR1 and CDR2 sequences are MNHEY and SVGAGI. V gave up 6 bases and J gave up 0 bases, with 9 bases separating them. The CDR3 sequence: CASRAGDSGANVLTF. Here the CDR3 DNA reads TGTGCCAGCAGGGCAGGCGACTCTGGGGCCAACGTCCTGACTTTC.

About this clone itself: Other DNA sequences from this sample encode an identical CDR3 as well. The genes are TRBV5-4 and TRBJ1-3; D unclear. V was cut by 4 bases and J by 4 bases, with 6 bases left in between. The CDR3 totals 12 residues. Per germline, CDR1 SGHNT and CDR2 YYREEE (reference sequence). The CDR3 DNA is TGTGCCAGCAGCCTGGACGGAAACACCATATATTTT. Translation: CASSLDGNTIYF. The variable domain in full, completed from reference TRBV5-4 and TRBJ1-3, reads ETGVTQSPTHLIKTRGQQVTLRCSSQSGHNTVSWYQQALGQGPQFIFQYYREEENGRGNFPPRFSGLQFPNYSSELNVNALELDDSALYLCASSLDGNTIYFGEGSWLTVV.

This chain links TRBV28 with TRBJ1-1; D unresolved. Germline lookup yields CDR1 MDHEN and CDR2 SYDVKM. Trimming took 6 bases from V and 5 from J, leaving 16 bases between them. This CDR3 is 14 amino acids long. Here the CDR3 reads CASRVNLGGTEAFF. CDR3 sequence (DNA): TGTGCCAGCAGGGTCAATTTGGGTGGGACTGAAGCTTTCTTT.

The chain uses TRBV4-2 and TRBJ2-7; 9 nucleotides align to TRBD1. With V trimmed by 3 bases and J by 1 base, 4 bases remained unmatched. The V gene's germline CDR1 is LGHNA and CDR2 YNFKEQ. The length of the CDR3 is 15 residues. The CDR3 DNA sequence: TGTGCCAGCAGCCAGGGGGGGACAGGGTCCTACGAGCAGTACTTC. Its protein product is CASSQGGTGSYEQYF.

This clone was seen once. J is TRBJ1-5 and V is TRBV7-2; 11 positions agree with TRBD1. V gave up 5 bases and J gave up 2 bases; unmatched junction bases: 11. CDR3 length: 18 amino acids. The germline V gene has CDR1 SGHTA and CDR2 FQGNSA. The CDR3 protein is CASSAGQGEGKGNQPQHF. DNA for the CDR3: TGTGCCAGCAGCGCGGGACAGGGGGAAGGTAAGGGCAATCAGCCCCAGCATTTT.

This chain uses TRBV5-6 with TRBJ1-2, with D possibly matching TRBD1 (6 bases). V was shortened by 0 bases and J by 8 bases, with 14 bases between the two germline ends. CDR1 SGHDT and CDR2 YYEEEE come from the germline V gene. This CDR3 has 14 amino acids. CDR3 in DNA: TGTGCCAGCAGCTTGGCTGCAGGGGCGGGGGGCTACACCTTC. As protein: CASSLAAGAGGYTF.

The rearrangement links TRBV18 to TRBJ1-2, with D perhaps TRBD1 (6 bases). In germline, CDR1 is KGHSH, CDR2 LQKENI. The CDR3 has 14 amino acids. V was pared by 3 bases and J by 8 bases, with 16 bases between. As DNA, the CDR3 is TGTGCCAGCTCACCCACAGGGTTCCTCGGCGGCTACACCTTC. Its protein product is CASSPTGFLGGYTF. Based on the CDR3 plus reference TRBV18 and TRBJ1-2, the full variable domain is NAGVMQNPRHLVRRRGQEARLRCSPMKGHSHVYWYRQLPEEGLKFMVYLQKENIIDESGMPKERFSAEFPKEGPSILRIQQVVRGDSAAYFCASSPTGFLGGYTFGSGTRLTVV.

This clone was recorded a few times. The V and J genes are TRBV5-1 and TRBJ1-1, with D unclear. The CDR3 sequence is 13 residues long. Trimming removed 1 base at V and 3 bases at J, with 7 bases between. The germline V gene encodes CDR1 SGHRS and CDR2 YFSETQ. This chain's CDR3 is CASSLYPDTEAFF. The CDR3 DNA follows: TGCGCCAGCAGCTTGTACCCCGACACTGAAGCTTTCTTT.

This chain uses TRBV10-3 with TRBJ2-3; maybe TRBD2 (6 bases). Germline V CDR1 and CDR2: ENHRY, SYGVKD. Trimming cost V 0 bases and J 4 bases, with 11 bases left between them. This CDR3 has 15 amino acids. CDR3 protein: CAISESLARADTQYF. The CDR3 region has the DNA TGTGCCATCAGTGAGTCACTAGCTAGAGCAGATACGCAGTATTTT.

Turning to this clone: The same CDR3 arises from other DNA sequences in this sample as well. The CDR3 DNA is TGTGCCAGCAGTTACAGGGCCGGGGAGCTGTTTTTT. This sequence encodes CASSYRAGELFF. J is TRBJ2-2 and V is TRBV6-5; D not certain. V was shortened by 2 bases and J by 6 bases, with 4 bases between the two germline ends. The CDR3 runs 12 residues. Germline assignment: CDR1 MNHEY and CDR2 SVGAGI.

The CDR3 bases are TGTGCCAGTAGTAGGCCAGGGATGAACACTGAAGCTTTCTTT. It yields the protein CASSRPGMNTEAFF. The chain links TRBV19 to TRBJ1-1, with D possibly TRBD1 on 5 matching bases. Germline assignment: CDR1 LNHDA and CDR2 SQIVND (reference sequence). V shed 4 bases and J shed 0 bases, with 9 bases lying between them. The CDR3 sequence is 14 residues long.

As for this clone: Relative to the germline gene, one junction end is altered; a read error may explain this. The chain recombines TRBV6-1 with TRBJ2-7; TRBD1 matches 8 bases. Germline V gene sequence: CDR1 MNHNS, CDR2 SASEGT. This CDR3 is 11 amino acids long. Written as DNA, the CDR3 is TGTGCCAGCAGTGAAGGGACAGGGAGGCACTTC. Encoded protein: CASSEGTGRHF.

The genes are TRBV28 and TRBJ1-3; TRBD1 is a possible D gene (5 bases). The CDR3 totals 16 residues. Germline CDR1 is MDHEN and CDR2 is SYDVKM. V lost 7 bases and J lost 0, with 16 bases in between. The DNA of the CDR3 is TGTGCCAGCATCACCGCCGGGGCCAACTCTGGAAACACCATATATTTT. Translation: CASITAGANSGNTIYF.

As to this clone: Distinct nucleotide sequences in the sample also encode this CDR3. The chain links TRBV18 to TRBJ1-5, with a weak D call TRBD1 (5 bases). Trimming pared 2 bases from V and 7 bases from J, leaving 9 bases between. Germline assignment: CDR1 KGHSH and CDR2 LQKENI. The CDR3 length is 13 residues. Here the CDR3 reads CASSPGGRQPQHF. CDR3 sequence (DNA): TGTGCCAGCTCACCAGGGGGTCGGCAGCCCCAGCATTTT.